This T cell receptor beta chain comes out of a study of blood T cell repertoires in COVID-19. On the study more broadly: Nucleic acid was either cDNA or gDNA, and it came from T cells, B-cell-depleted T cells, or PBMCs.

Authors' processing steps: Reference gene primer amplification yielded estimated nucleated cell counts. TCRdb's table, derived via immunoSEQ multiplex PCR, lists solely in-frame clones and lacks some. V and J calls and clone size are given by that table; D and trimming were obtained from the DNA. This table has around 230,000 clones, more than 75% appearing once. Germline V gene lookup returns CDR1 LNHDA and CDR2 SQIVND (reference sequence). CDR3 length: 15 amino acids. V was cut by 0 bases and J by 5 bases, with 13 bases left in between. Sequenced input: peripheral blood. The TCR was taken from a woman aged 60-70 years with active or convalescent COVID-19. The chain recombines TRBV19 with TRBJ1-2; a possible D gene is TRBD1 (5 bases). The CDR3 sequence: CASSIEGPLGYGYTF. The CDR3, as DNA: TGTGCCAGTAGTATAGAGGGGCCTCTCGGGTATGGCTACACCTTC.